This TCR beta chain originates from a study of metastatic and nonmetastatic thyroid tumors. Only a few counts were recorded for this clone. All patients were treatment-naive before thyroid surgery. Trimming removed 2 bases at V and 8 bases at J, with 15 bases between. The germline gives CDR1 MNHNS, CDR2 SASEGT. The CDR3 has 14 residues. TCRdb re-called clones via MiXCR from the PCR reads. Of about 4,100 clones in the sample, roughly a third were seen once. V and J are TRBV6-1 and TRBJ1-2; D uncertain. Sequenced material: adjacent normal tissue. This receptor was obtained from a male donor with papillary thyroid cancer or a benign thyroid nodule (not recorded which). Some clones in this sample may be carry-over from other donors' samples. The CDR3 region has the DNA TGTGCCAGCAGTGAAATCGGACGAACCGCGGGCTACACCTTC. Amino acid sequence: CASSEIGRTAGYTF.